This TCR beta chain derives from a study of technical replicates of blood from several donors. CDR3 size: 13 residues. V gave up 10 bases and J gave up 5 bases; unmatched junction bases: 7. The germline V gene has CDR1 MNHEY and CDR2 SMNVEV (reference sequence). TCRdb's copy holds only in-frame clones and misses some; the assay was immunoSEQ multiplex PCR. The sample has about 84,000 clones; roughly 97% are singletons. Sequenced: T cells isolated from PBMCs. This TCR was sampled from a human donor in good health. The rearrangement uses TRBV27 and TRBJ2-3; 9 bases are shared with TRBD1. The CDR3 spells CAIGQGMGDTQYF. The CDR3 bases are TGTGCCATAGGACAGGGGATGGGAGATACGCAGTATTTT.